Presented here are 27 T cell receptor beta chains from one specimen sequenced in a study of cytotoxic CD8 clonotypes in ibrutinib-treated CLL. Sequenced by immunoSEQ multiplex PCR; TCRdb stores in-frame clones only, minus some. The sample lists fewer than 400,000 clones; over 60% were seen once. The input for sequencing was PBMCs, taken after 36 months of ibrutinib treatment. The receptors originated from a human donor with chronic lymphocytic leukemia.

This chain uses TRBV7-9 with TRBJ2-7; TRBD1 might be the D (5 bases). The CDR3 runs 14 residues. CDR1 is SEHNR and CDR2 is FQNEAQ in the germline V gene (reference sequence). V was pared by 1 base and J by 5 bases, with 12 bases between. Here the CDR3 reads CASSLEGVRDEQYF. CDR3 nucleotide sequence: TGTGCCAGCAGCTTAGAAGGGGTTCGGGACGAGCAGTACTTC.

This chain joins TRBV5-1 and TRBJ2-5; 10 bases align to TRBD1. This CDR3 comprises 16 residues. The V segment lost 5 bases and the J segment 4 bases; nucleotides outside the gene matches: 11. CDR1 SGHRS and CDR2 YFSETQ come from the germline V gene. Here the CDR3 DNA reads TGCGCCAGCAGTTCGGCGCTCGGGACAGGGGCAGAGACCCAGTACTTC. Residues: CASSSALGTGAETQYF.

The chain employs TRBV2 and TRBJ2-3, with D possibly being TRBD2 (5 bases). Germline-derived CDR1 and CDR2 are SNHLY and FYNNEI. The CDR3 runs 14 residues. The ends were cut back, 8 bases at V and 2 bases at J, with 14 bases in the middle. CDR3 protein: CASRVRGFTDTQYF. CDR3 nucleotides: TGTGCCAGCCGCGTCCGGGGTTTCACAGATACGCAGTATTTT.

This chain uses TRBV28 with TRBJ1-2; 10 nucleotides match TRBD1. Germline V gene lookup returns CDR1 MDHEN and CDR2 SYDVKM. Trimming cost V 6 bases and J 4 bases; bases outside gene matches: 5. The CDR3 consists of 14 residues. The CDR3 protein is CASSRQGAPYGYTF. CDR3 DNA sequence: TGTGCCAGCAGCCGACAGGGGGCTCCCTATGGCTACACCTTC.

The chain is built from TRBV5-8 and TRBJ2-7; TRBD1 matches 7 bases. The germline V gene has CDR1 SGHTS and CDR2 YDEGEE. J gave up 4 bases and V 4 bases, and 8 bases lay outside the gene matches. The CDR3 spans 14 residues. CDR3 bases: TGTGCCAGCAGCAAACCGGGACAGTCGTACGAGCAGTACTTC. Translation gives CASSKPGQSYEQYF.

V usage is TRBV29-1 and J usage is TRBJ2-5; tentative D call: TRBD2 (5 bases). The CDR3 loop spans 14 amino acids. Trimming removed 4 bases from V and 1 base from J, with 13 bases in between. CDR1 and CDR2 from the germline V gene are SQVTM and ANQGSEA. This CDR3 reads CSVVRSLAQETQYF. DNA for the CDR3: TGCAGCGTTGTTCGGTCGCTAGCCCAAGAGACCCAGTACTTC.

V and J are TRBV18 and TRBJ2-3; 9 nucleotides match TRBD2. The junction had 5 bases not matched to a gene; V was cut back by 3 bases and J by 7 bases. CDR3 length: 14 residues. Germline CDR1 KGHSH, CDR2 LQKENI. For the CDR3, the DNA is TGTGCCAGCTCACCGAGGACTAGCGAACATACGCAGTATTTT. It codes for CASSPRTSEHTQYF.

This clone was observed a few times. The chain couples TRBV6-1 to TRBJ1-2, with 8 bases matching TRBD1. The CDR3 runs to 14 residues. Germline V gene data show CDR1 as MNHNS and CDR2 as SASEGT. The V segment lost 1 base and the J segment 7 bases; nucleotides outside the gene matches: 5. The DNA of the CDR3 is TGTGCCAGCAGTGAAGGGGCAGGGGGCTTTGGCTACACCTTC. Protein: CASSEGAGGFGYTF.

The chain has TRBV6-5 and TRBJ1-2, with 7 bases identical to TRBD1. The CDR3 is 14 residues long. CDR1 and CDR2 from the germline V gene are MNHEY and SVGAGI. The V segment lost 6 bases and the J segment 7 bases; nucleotides outside the gene matches: 11. The CDR3 region is CASSHRAEGAGYTF. CDR3 sequence (DNA): TGTGCCAGCAGCCACCGTGCCGAGGGGGCTGGCTACACCTTC.

The rearrangement links TRBV7-2 to TRBJ1-2, with a tentative D call TRBD1 (5 bases). This CDR3 is built from 16 residues. Germline-derived CDR1 and CDR2 are SGHTA and FQGNSA. V lost 1 base to trimming and J lost 2 bases, with 14 bases between them. CDR3 sequence: CASSLGGAEGNYGYTF. CDR3 DNA: TGTGCCAGCAGCTTAGGTGGGGCCGAGGGGAACTATGGCTACACCTTC.

This chain connects TRBV20-1 to TRBJ1-2; a possible D gene is TRBD1 (5 bases). CDR3 length equals 10 residues. Trimming stripped 5 bases from V and 7 bases from J, with 8 bases between. Germline CDR1 and CDR2: DFQATT and SNEGSKA (reference sequence). CDR3 sequence: CSASGFGYTF. The DNA of the CDR3 is TGCAGTGCTTCAGGGTTTGGCTACACCTTC.

This chain uses TRBV6-1 with TRBJ2-7; D perhaps matches TRBD2 (5 bases). The CDR3 runs 13 residues. Trimming shortened V by 6 bases and J by 2 bases, and 11 bases separated the two germline ends. CDR1 and CDR2 from the germline V gene are MNHNS and SASEGT. The chain's CDR3 is CASRTDGTYEQYF. The CDR3, as DNA: TGTGCCAGCAGGACGGACGGGACCTACGAGCAGTACTTC.

This clone was counted a few times. The V and J genes are TRBV29-1 and TRBJ1-3; the match to TRBD1 covers 8 bases. CDR1 and CDR2 from the germline V gene are SQVTM and ANQGSEA. After removal of 2 bases from V and 4 bases from J, the junction contained 4 bases not matched to a gene. This CDR3 has 14 residues. Written as DNA, the CDR3 is TGCAGCGTTGAACAGGGGGCTTCAGGAAACACCATATATTTT. Translating gives CSVEQGASGNTIYF.

The chain is built from TRBV14 and TRBJ1-2, with a weak D call TRBD1 (5 bases). The CDR3 contains 16 residues. Trimming pared 1 base from V and 4 bases from J, leaving 16 bases between. The germline gives CDR1 SGHDN, CDR2 FVKESK. Here the CDR3 DNA reads TGTGCCAGCAGCCAAGGATTGGGACTTTTCGTCTATGGCTACACCTTC. It yields the protein CASSQGLGLFVYGYTF.

The chain carries TRBV29-1 and TRBJ2-2, with D possibly matching TRBD1 (5 bases). Germline assignment: CDR1 SQVTM and CDR2 ANQGSEA. Trimming shortened V by 6 bases and J by 6 bases, and 11 bases separated the two germline ends. This CDR3 spans 12 amino acids. CDR3 DNA sequence: TGCAGCGTCCTCCCAGGGTCCGGGGAGCTGTTTTTT. Residues: CSVLPGSGELFF.

This chain links TRBV29-1 with TRBJ2-7, with 7 positions matching TRBD2. CDR3 length: 12 residues. The V gene's germline CDR1 is SQVTM and CDR2 ANQGSEA. J lost 3 bases, V lost 4 bases, and 3 bases had no gene match. The CDR3 DNA follows: TGCAGCGTTGCGGGACTAAACTACGAGCAGTACTTC. Translated, it gives CSVAGLNYEQYF.

This chain connects TRBV7-3 to TRBJ2-1; the D call may be TRBD1 or TRBD2 (5 bases each). The CDR3 is 13 amino acids. V lost 6 bases and J lost 5, with 11 bases in between. The germline gives CDR1 SGHTA, CDR2 FQGTGA. Here the CDR3 DNA reads TGTGCCAGCAGTCCCCGGGGCCACAATGAGCAGTTCTTC. Translation gives CASSPRGHNEQFF.

The J gene is TRBJ1-6, the V gene TRBV10-3; TRBD1 might be the D (6 bases). The germline V gene has CDR1 ENHRY and CDR2 SYGVKD. V lost 6 bases and J lost 9, with 15 bases in between. This CDR3 spans 14 amino acids. The CDR3 reads CAIRAGTFGSPLHF. Written as DNA, the CDR3 is TGTGCCATCAGAGCCGGGACATTCGGTTCACCCCTCCACTTT.

This chain joins TRBV5-4 and TRBJ2-7, with 9 bases aligning to TRBD1. The V segment lost 4 bases and the J segment 0 bases; nucleotides outside the gene matches: 11. CDR1 SGHNT and CDR2 YYREEE come from the germline V gene (reference sequence). This CDR3 has 17 amino acids. The CDR3 DNA reads TGTGCCAGCAGCAACCGGGACAGGGTAGGTCGCTCCTACGAGCAGTACTTC. Translation gives CASSNRDRVGRSYEQYF.

This chain uses TRBV7-2 with TRBJ1-4; 7 positions match TRBD1. CDR1 and CDR2 (germline): SGHTA, FQGNSA. V gave up 8 bases and J gave up 5 bases; unmatched junction bases: 8. The CDR3 extends over 14 amino acids. CDR3: CASGEGQSNEKLFF. In nucleotides, the CDR3 is TGTGCCAGCGGTGAGGGACAGTCGAATGAAAAACTGTTTTTT.

The chain combines TRBV11-3 with TRBJ1-2; no firm D call. Germline CDR1 reads SGHNT; CDR2 reads YENEEA. V lost 4 bases to trimming and J lost 6 bases, with 9 bases between them. This CDR3 is built from 12 residues. CDR3 DNA: TGTGCCAGCAGCTCTCCTACCGATGGCTACACCTTC. Translating gives CASSSPTDGYTF.

The chain employs TRBV13 and TRBJ2-1, with 7 positions matching TRBD2. The germline CDR1 and CDR2 sequences are PRHDT and FYEKMQ (reference sequence). Trimming at V came to 4 bases and at J to 7 bases, leaving 10 bases not matched to a gene. This CDR3 has 15 residues. The CDR3 DNA sequence: TGTGCCAGCAGCTCCGAGAAGGCGGGGGTGAATGAGCAGTTCTTC. It encodes CASSSEKAGVNEQFF.

In nucleotides, the CDR3 is TGTGCCAGCACCACGGGGGTGACGGAGACCCAGTACTTC. This translates into CASTTGVTETQYF. The rearrangement links TRBV28 to TRBJ2-5; D perhaps matches TRBD2 (6 bases). Looked up from germline, CDR1 is MDHEN and CDR2 is SYDVKM. This CDR3 has 13 residues. V was cut by 7 bases and J by 5 bases, with 14 bases left in between.

The chain couples TRBV5-6 to TRBJ2-6; TRBD1 is a possible D gene (5 bases). CDR3 length equals 16 residues. CDR1 is SGHDT, CDR2 YYEEEE, per germline. Trimming pared 4 bases from V and 2 bases from J, leaving 13 bases between. CDR3 coding DNA: TGTGCCAGCAGCCGGAAAAGGGGTACTGGGGCCAACGTCCTGACTTTC. As protein: CASSRKRGTGANVLTF. The full variable domain, completed using reference TRBV5-6 and TRBJ2-6, is DAGVTQSPTHLIKTRGQQVTLRCSPKSGHDTVSWYQQALGQGPQFIFQYYEEEERQRGNFPDRFSGHQFPNYSSELNVNALLLGDSALYLCASSRKRGTGANVLTFGAGSRLTVL.

J is TRBJ2-5 and V is TRBV6-5; TRBD2 aligns across 7 bases. V trimming: 6 bases; J trimming: 5 bases; junction bases outside the gene matches: 12. The germline gives CDR1 MNHEY, CDR2 SVGAGI. CDR3 length: 15 residues. The CDR3 DNA follows: TGTGCCAGCAGATCTAGCGGCCTTCCCGGGGAGACCCAGTACTTC. Its translation is CASRSSGLPGETQYF.

This clone came up a few times. The rearrangement joins TRBV2 to TRBJ1-1, with a tentative D call TRBD1 (5 bases). Germline assignment: CDR1 SNHLY and CDR2 FYNNEI. V shed 4 bases and J shed 8 bases, with 11 bases lying between them. This CDR3 contains 12 residues. The CDR3 nucleotides read TGTGCCAGCAGTGTTTGGGGCAACGAAGCTTTCTTT. Encoded protein: CASSVWGNEAFF.

The J gene is TRBJ1-2, the V gene TRBV5-1, with D tentatively TRBD1 (6 bases). The CDR3 is made up of 16 amino acids. Germline assignment: CDR1 SGHRS and CDR2 YFSETQ. The ends were cut back, 1 base at V and 4 bases at J, with 17 bases in the middle. The CDR3 DNA reads TGCGCCAGCAGCTTGCTGACAGGTCAAGGACTCTATGGCTACACCTTC. This translates into CASSLLTGQGLYGYTF. Full variable domain (rest looked up from reference TRBV5-1 and TRBJ1-2): KAGVTQTPRYLIKTRGQQVTLSCSPISGHRSVSWYQQTPGQGLQFLFEYFSETQRNKGNFPGRFSGRQFSNSRSEMNVSTLELGDSALYLCASSLLTGQGLYGYTFGSGTRLTVV.